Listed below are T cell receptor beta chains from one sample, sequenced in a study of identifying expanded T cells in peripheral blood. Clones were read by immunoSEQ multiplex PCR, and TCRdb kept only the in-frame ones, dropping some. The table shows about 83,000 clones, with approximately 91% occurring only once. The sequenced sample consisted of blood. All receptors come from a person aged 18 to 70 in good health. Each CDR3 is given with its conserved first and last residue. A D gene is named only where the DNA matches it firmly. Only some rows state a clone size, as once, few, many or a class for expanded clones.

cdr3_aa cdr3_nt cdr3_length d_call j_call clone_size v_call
CASSRGDRGEETQYF TGCGCCAGCAGCCGCGGGGACAGGGGGGAAGAGACCCAGTACTTC 15 TRBD1 TRBJ2-5 . TRBV5-1
CASSFSSSGNTIYF TGCGCCAGCAGCTTTTCCAGTTCTGGAAACACCATATATTTT 14 . TRBJ1-3 . TRBV5-1
CASTKPDPELDEQFF TGTGCCAGCACAAAACCCGACCCGGAACTCGATGAGCAGTTCTTC 15 . TRBJ2-1 . TRBV6-6
CASSMDSLNTEAFF TGTGCCAGCAGTATGGACAGCCTGAACACTGAAGCTTTCTTT 14 . TRBJ1-1 . TRBV28
CASSSRQGASGNTIYF TGTGCCAGCAGCTCCCGCCAGGGGGCCTCTGGAAACACCATATATTTT 16 TRBD1 TRBJ1-3 . TRBV7-2
CASSFSLQFTDTQYF TGTGCCAGCAGCTTTTCCTTACAGTTCACAGATACGCAGTATTTT 15 . TRBJ2-3 . TRBV7-8
CASRGTGASYEQYF TGTGCCAGTAGAGGGACAGGGGCGTCCTACGAGCAGTACTTC 14 TRBD1 TRBJ2-7 . TRBV19
CASSLFPNTEAFF TGTGCCAGCAGCTTGTTCCCGAACACTGAAGCTTTCTTT 13 . TRBJ1-1 . TRBV5-5
CASSLWGRGGTDTQYF TGTGCCAGCAGTTTGTGGGGGAGGGGGGGCACAGATACGCAGTATTTT 16 . TRBJ2-3 . TRBV27
CASSIIAFF TGTGCCAGCAGCATTATAGCTTTCTTT 9 . TRBJ1-1 . TRBV7-2
CASSYMRNTEAFF TGCGCCAGCAGTTACATGAGGAACACTGAAGCTTTCTTT 13 . TRBJ1-1 . TRBV10-1
CASSQVQDSSYEQYF TGTGCCAGCAGCCAAGTCCAGGATAGCTCCTACGAGCAGTACTTC 15 . TRBJ2-7 . TRBV4-2
CASSLLGSGANVLTF TGTGCCAGCAGCTTGTTGGGCTCTGGGGCCAACGTCCTGACTTTC 15 . TRBJ2-6 . TRBV5-5
CASSLVLRANTGELFF TGTGCCAGCAGCTTGGTGTTGCGGGCGAACACCGGGGAGCTGTTTTTT 16 . TRBJ2-2 . TRBV5-5
CASSQDSPNTGELFF TGTGCCAGCAGCCAGGACTCCCCCAACACCGGGGAGCTGTTTTTT 15 . TRBJ2-2 . TRBV6-4
CATAVNSGNTIYF TGTGCCACGGCCGTGAACTCTGGAAACACCATATATTTT 13 . TRBJ1-3 . TRBV30
CSVSRGSDTEAFF TGCAGCGTTAGCAGGGGGTCGGACACTGAAGCTTTCTTT 13 TRBD1 TRBJ1-1 once TRBV29-1
CASSDAGDQPQHF TGTGCCAGCAGTGACGCCGGCGATCAGCCCCAGCATTTT 13 . TRBJ1-5 . TRBV25-1
CASSVVEGSGYTF TGTGCCAGCAGCGTAGTCGAGGGGTCCGGCTACACCTTC 13 . TRBJ1-2 . TRBV9
CASTKGQGGSPLHF TGTGCCAGTACCAAGGGACAGGGAGGTTCACCCCTCCACTTT 14 TRBD1 TRBJ1-6 few TRBV19
CASSHDRELYGYTF TGCGCCAGCAGCCACGACAGAGAACTCTATGGCTACACCTTC 14 . TRBJ1-2 . TRBV4-3
CASSYSGTSSYNEQFF TGTGCCAGCAGTTACTCCGGGACTAGCTCCTACAATGAGCAGTTCTTC 16 TRBD2 TRBJ2-1 . TRBV6-5
CASSVGKGTEAFF TGTGCCAGCAGCGTCGGAAAGGGCACTGAAGCTTTCTTT 13 . TRBJ1-1 . TRBV9
CASSFYDSRTSTDTQYF TGTGCCAGCAGCTTTTATGACAGCCGGACTAGCACAGATACGCAGTATTTT 17 . TRBJ2-3 . TRBV5-6
CASSLIQGARQPQHF TGTGCCAGCAGCTTGATTCAAGGGGCGAGACAGCCCCAGCATTTT 15 . TRBJ1-5 . TRBV7-8
CASSNRQGTGNTIYF TGCGCCAGCAGCAACCGACAGGGGACTGGAAACACCATATATTTT 15 TRBD1 TRBJ1-3 . TRBV5-1